The source of this T cell receptor beta chain is a study of blood T cell repertoires in COVID-19. For the study at large: The United States, Italy and Spain were the sources of the acute and convalescent COVID-19 samples.

Original handling: Amplification of reference gene primers provided the estimated nucleated cell counts. Produced via immunoSEQ multiplex PCR; TCRdb's table is partial and in-frame only. V, J and clone size were drawn from that table, and D and trimming were deduced from the DNA. The sample has 310,000 or so clones; about 90% are singletons. This CDR3 is 13 amino acids long. Trimming left V 0 bases short and J 6 bases short, with 9 bases between. The germline gives CDR1 SGHAT, CDR2 FQNNGV. The chain couples TRBV11-2 to TRBJ2-7; D unclear. The clonotype comes from a woman aged 30 to 39 who had recovered from COVID-19. What was sequenced was peripheral blood. This chain's CDR3 is CASSLDPPREQYF. In DNA, the CDR3 is TGTGCCAGCAGCTTAGATCCCCCCCGCGAGCAGTACTTC.